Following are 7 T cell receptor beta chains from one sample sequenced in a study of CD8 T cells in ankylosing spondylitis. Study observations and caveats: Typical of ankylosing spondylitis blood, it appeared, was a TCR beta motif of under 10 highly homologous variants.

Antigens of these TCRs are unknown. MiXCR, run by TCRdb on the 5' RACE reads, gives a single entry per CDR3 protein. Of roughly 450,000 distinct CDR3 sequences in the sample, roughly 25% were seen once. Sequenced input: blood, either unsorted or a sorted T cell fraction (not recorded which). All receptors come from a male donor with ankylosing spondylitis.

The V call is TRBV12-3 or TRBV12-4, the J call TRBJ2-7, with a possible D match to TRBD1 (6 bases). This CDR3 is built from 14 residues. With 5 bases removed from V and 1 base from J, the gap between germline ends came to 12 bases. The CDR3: CASSTTGESYEQYF. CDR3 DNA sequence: TGTGCCAGCAGTACGACAGGCGAATCCTACGAGCAGTACTTC.

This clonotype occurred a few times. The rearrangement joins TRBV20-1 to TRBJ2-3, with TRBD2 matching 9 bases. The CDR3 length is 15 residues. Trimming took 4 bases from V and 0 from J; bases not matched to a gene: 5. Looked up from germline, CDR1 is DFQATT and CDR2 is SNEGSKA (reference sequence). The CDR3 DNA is TGCAGTGCTACAACTAGCGGGTCTAGCACAGATACGCAGTATTTT. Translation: CSATTSGSSTDTQYF.

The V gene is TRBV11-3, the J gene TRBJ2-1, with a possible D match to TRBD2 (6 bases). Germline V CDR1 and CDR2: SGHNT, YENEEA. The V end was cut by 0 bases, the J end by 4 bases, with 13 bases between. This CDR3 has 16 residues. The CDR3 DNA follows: TGTGCCAGCAGCTTAGATCAGGCGGGAATTTACAATGAGCAGTTCTTC. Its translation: CASSLDQAGIYNEQFF.

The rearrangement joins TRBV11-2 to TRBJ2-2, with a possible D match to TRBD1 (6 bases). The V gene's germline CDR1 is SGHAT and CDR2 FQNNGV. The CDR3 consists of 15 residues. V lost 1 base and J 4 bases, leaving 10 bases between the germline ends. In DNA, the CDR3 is TGTGCCAGCAGCTTAGTTCTGGGGGCCACCGGGGAGCTGTTTTTT. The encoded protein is CASSLVLGATGELFF.

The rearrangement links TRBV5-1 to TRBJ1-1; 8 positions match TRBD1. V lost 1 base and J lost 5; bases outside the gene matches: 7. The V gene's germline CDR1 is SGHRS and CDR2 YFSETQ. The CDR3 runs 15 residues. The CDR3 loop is CASSLTGRGLTEAFF. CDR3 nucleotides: TGCGCCAGCAGCTTGACCGGCAGGGGGCTTACTGAAGCTTTCTTT.

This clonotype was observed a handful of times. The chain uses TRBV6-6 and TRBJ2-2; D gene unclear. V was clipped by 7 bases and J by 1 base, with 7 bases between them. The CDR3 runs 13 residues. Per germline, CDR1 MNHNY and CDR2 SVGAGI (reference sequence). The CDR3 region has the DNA TGTGCCAGCACGAGGAGGAACACCGGGGAGCTGTTTTTT. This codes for CASTRRNTGELFF.

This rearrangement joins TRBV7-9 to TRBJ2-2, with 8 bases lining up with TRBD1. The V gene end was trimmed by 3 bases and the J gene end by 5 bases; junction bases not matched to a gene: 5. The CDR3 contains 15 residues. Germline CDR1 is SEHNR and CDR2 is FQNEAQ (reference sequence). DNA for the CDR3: TGTGCCAGCAGCTTTGGCAGGGGGCGGACCGGGGAGCTGTTTTTT. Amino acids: CASSFGRGRTGELFF.